This is a list of T cell receptor beta chains from one sample in a study of blood T cell repertoires in COVID-19. TCRdb's copy holds only in-frame clones and misses some; the assay was immunoSEQ multiplex PCR. The sample has some 56,000 clones; approximately 80% are singletons. Sequenced input: peripheral blood. The receptors stem from an elderly woman with acute or convalescent COVID-19. Both conserved end residues are part of each CDR3. The order of the fields is V gene, J gene, D gene, clone size, CDR3 DNA, CDR3 protein. The D gene is left open where the match is weak. Clone size is not always given. Where it is, it says once, few, many or a class for expanded clones.

v_gene: TRBV5-1
j_gene: TRBJ1-3
d_gene: -
abundance: -
CDR3nt: TGCGCCAGCAGCTTGGCCCCGGGATTCTCTGGAAACACCATATATTTT
CDR3aa: CASSLAPGFSGNTIYF

v_gene: TRBV19
j_gene: TRBJ2-5
d_gene: TRBD1
abundance: -
CDR3nt: TGTGCCACCACTTCTGGACAGGGGGTCGGGGAGACCCAGTACTTC
CDR3aa: CATTSGQGVGETQYF

v_gene: TRBV5-1
j_gene: TRBJ2-5
d_gene: -
abundance: -
CDR3nt: TGCGCCAGCAGCTACTCCGGGAGTGAGACCCAGTACTTC
CDR3aa: CASSYSGSETQYF

v_gene: TRBV12-3/TRBV12-4
j_gene: TRBJ1-5
d_gene: -
abundance: -
CDR3nt: TGTGCCAGCAGTTTTGACAGGAATCAGCCCCAGCATTTT
CDR3aa: CASSFDRNQPQHF

v_gene: TRBV29-1
j_gene: TRBJ1-2
d_gene: -
abundance: -
CDR3nt: TGCAGCGTTGGGGAACAGGGAGACGGCTACACCTTC
CDR3aa: CSVGEQGDGYTF

v_gene: TRBV6-4
j_gene: TRBJ1-2
d_gene: TRBD1
abundance: -
CDR3nt: TGTGCCAGCAGTCCCGGGACAGGGCCTTATGGCTACACCTTC
CDR3aa: CASSPGTGPYGYTF

v_gene: TRBV11-2
j_gene: TRBJ1-1
d_gene: -
abundance: -
CDR3nt: TGTGCCAGCAGCAAGGAGCAGAACACTGAAGCTTTCTTT
CDR3aa: CASSKEQNTEAFF

v_gene: TRBV28
j_gene: TRBJ1-3
d_gene: TRBD1
abundance: -
CDR3nt: TGTGCCAGCAGTTCCCAGGGGGCTGGGGGAAACACCATATATTTT
CDR3aa: CASSSQGAGGNTIYF

v_gene: TRBV9
j_gene: TRBJ2-7
d_gene: TRBD2
abundance: -
CDR3nt: TGTGCCAGCAGCGTTGGTAGCGGGGCAACCTACGAGCAGTACTTC
CDR3aa: CASSVGSGATYEQYF

v_gene: TRBV6-5
j_gene: TRBJ1-1
d_gene: -
abundance: -
CDR3nt: TGTGCCAGCAGCCGACAGAACACTGAAGCTTTCTTT
CDR3aa: CASSRQNTEAFF

v_gene: TRBV4-1
j_gene: TRBJ2-7
d_gene: TRBD2
abundance: -
CDR3nt: TGCGCCAGCAGCCAAGATTTCGGGGGGTACGAGCAGTACTTC
CDR3aa: CASSQDFGGYEQYF

v_gene: TRBV5-1
j_gene: TRBJ1-1
d_gene: -
abundance: few
CDR3nt: TGCGCCAGCAGCTTGGCCAGGGGTCGGACTGAAGCTTTCTTT
CDR3aa: CASSLARGRTEAFF

v_gene: TRBV7-9
j_gene: TRBJ2-2
d_gene: -
abundance: -
CDR3nt: TGTGCCAGCAGCTTAAGTTTGGGGGCTATTGGGGAGCTGTTTTTT
CDR3aa: CASSLSLGAIGELFF

v_gene: TRBV15
j_gene: TRBJ1-1
d_gene: -
abundance: -
CDR3nt: TGTGCCACGCGGAGGACAGCGGAGAACACTGAAGCTTTCTTT
CDR3aa: CATRRTAENTEAFF

v_gene: TRBV7-8
j_gene: TRBJ2-1
d_gene: TRBD2
abundance: few
CDR3nt: TGTGCCAGCAGCTTAGCGGGAGCGGGGGGGTACAATGAGCAGTTCTTC
CDR3aa: CASSLAGAGGYNEQFF

v_gene: TRBV4-1
j_gene: TRBJ2-1
d_gene: TRBD2
abundance: -
CDR3nt: TGCGCCAGCAGCCAAGGGAGACTAGCGGCAGAATACAATGAGCAGTTCTTC
CDR3aa: CASSQGRLAAEYNEQFF

v_gene: TRBV30
j_gene: TRBJ2-1
d_gene: TRBD2
abundance: -
CDR3nt: TGTGCCTGGACCTTGAGCGGGGGTAATGAGCAGTTCTTC
CDR3aa: CAWTLSGGNEQFF

v_gene: TRBV5-4
j_gene: TRBJ2-7
d_gene: TRBD2
abundance: -
CDR3nt: TGTGCCAGCAGCCCGAAGACTAGCGGGTACGAGCAGTACTTC
CDR3aa: CASSPKTSGYEQYF

v_gene: TRBV6-1
j_gene: TRBJ1-4
d_gene: TRBD1
abundance: once
CDR3nt: TGTGCCAGCAGTGAAGGGGACAGGGGTGCAACTAATGAAAAACTGTTTTTT
CDR3aa: CASSEGDRGATNEKLFF

v_gene: TRBV2
j_gene: TRBJ2-5
d_gene: TRBD2
abundance: -
CDR3nt: TGTGCCAGCAGTGAAGTGGGGGGGTGGGAGACCCAGTACTTC
CDR3aa: CASSEVGGWETQYF

v_gene: TRBV15
j_gene: TRBJ1-4
d_gene: -
abundance: -
CDR3nt: TGTGCCACCAGCAGGATGGGCGCTGAGGGTGAAAAACTGTTTTTT
CDR3aa: CATSRMGAEGEKLFF

v_gene: TRBV2
j_gene: TRBJ2-2
d_gene: TRBD2
abundance: -
CDR3nt: TGTGCCAGCGCCCGGCTGAGCGGGGGGAACACCGGGGAGCTGTTTTTT
CDR3aa: CASARLSGGNTGELFF

v_gene: TRBV25-1
j_gene: TRBJ2-1
d_gene: TRBD2
abundance: -
CDR3nt: TGTGCCAGCAGCACCGTCGGGGGGGCGTGGAATGAGCAGTTCTTC
CDR3aa: CASSTVGGAWNEQFF

v_gene: TRBV18
j_gene: TRBJ2-5
d_gene: -
abundance: -
CDR3nt: TGTGCCAGCTCACGACAGAACGGCGAGACCCAGTACTTC
CDR3aa: CASSRQNGETQYF

v_gene: TRBV6-1
j_gene: TRBJ2-7
d_gene: TRBD1
abundance: -
CDR3nt: TGTGCCAGCAGTGAAGCGAGGACAGGGGGCTCGGAGTACTTC
CDR3aa: CASSEARTGGSEYF

v_gene: TRBV6-5
j_gene: TRBJ1-6
d_gene: -
abundance: -
CDR3nt: TGTGCCAGCACGCGGAGCTCCTATAATTCACCCCTCCACTTT
CDR3aa: CASTRSSYNSPLHF

v_gene: TRBV2
j_gene: TRBJ2-1
d_gene: TRBD2
abundance: -
CDR3nt: TGTGCCAGCAGTATAGGACTAGCGGTCTACAATGAGCAGTTCTTC
CDR3aa: CASSIGLAVYNEQFF

v_gene: TRBV5-1
j_gene: TRBJ2-5
d_gene: -
abundance: -
CDR3nt: TGCGCCAGCAGCCCAGGGTCACAAGAGACCCAGTACTTC
CDR3aa: CASSPGSQETQYF

v_gene: TRBV6-1
j_gene: TRBJ1-5
d_gene: -
abundance: -
CDR3nt: TGTGCCAGCAGTGAAAGAGGCAATCAGCCCCAGCATTTT
CDR3aa: CASSERGNQPQHF

v_gene: TRBV5-1
j_gene: TRBJ2-5
d_gene: TRBD1
abundance: -
CDR3nt: TGCGCCAGCAGCTTGTCGACAGGGGGGCAGGAGACCCAGTACTTC
CDR3aa: CASSLSTGGQETQYF

v_gene: TRBV19
j_gene: TRBJ1-5
d_gene: -
abundance: -
CDR3nt: TGTGCCAGCCATAACCCCAGGTCTAGCAATCAGCCCCAGCATTTT
CDR3aa: CASHNPRSSNQPQHF

v_gene: TRBV10-3
j_gene: TRBJ1-2
d_gene: TRBD1
abundance: -
CDR3nt: TGTGCCATCAGAGGACAGGCCATTGGCGGTGGCTACACCTTC
CDR3aa: CAIRGQAIGGGYTF

v_gene: TRBV12-3/TRBV12-4
j_gene: TRBJ2-3
d_gene: -
abundance: -
CDR3nt: TGTGCCAGCAGGACGGGGGGCACAGATACGCAGTATTTT
CDR3aa: CASRTGGTDTQYF

v_gene: TRBV4-1
j_gene: TRBJ1-4
d_gene: -
abundance: -
CDR3nt: TGCGCCAGCAGCCAAGATAATGGCAGGGTATATGAAAAACTGTTTTTT
CDR3aa: CASSQDNGRVYEKLFF

v_gene: TRBV19
j_gene: TRBJ1-4
d_gene: -
abundance: once
CDR3nt: TGTGCCAGTAAGGAGAGGGGAGGGGGTAATGAAAAACTGTTTTTT
CDR3aa: CASKERGGGNEKLFF

v_gene: TRBV4-2
j_gene: TRBJ2-5
d_gene: TRBD2
abundance: -
CDR3nt: TGTGCCAGCAGCCTCGGACCAGCGGGGGACCAAGAGACCCAGTACTTC
CDR3aa: CASSLGPAGDQETQYF

v_gene: TRBV10-3
j_gene: TRBJ2-7
d_gene: -
abundance: -
CDR3nt: TGTGCCATCAGTGACAGGGCACGACCGAACAGCTACGAGCAGTACTTC
CDR3aa: CAISDRARPNSYEQYF

v_gene: TRBV5-1
j_gene: TRBJ2-5
d_gene: TRBD2
abundance: -
CDR3nt: TGCGCCAGCAGCCCCGGGACTATACAAGTACAAGAGACCCAGTACTTC
CDR3aa: CASSPGTIQVQETQYF

v_gene: TRBV14
j_gene: TRBJ2-3
d_gene: -
abundance: -
CDR3nt: TGTGCCAGCAGCCAAGACGCCCCGGGCAGGGGCACAGATACGCAGTATTTT
CDR3aa: CASSQDAPGRGTDTQYF

v_gene: TRBV4-2
j_gene: TRBJ1-2
d_gene: -
abundance: -
CDR3nt: TGTGCCAGCAGCCAAGGACAGTTTGGCTACACCTTC
CDR3aa: CASSQGQFGYTF

v_gene: TRBV25-1
j_gene: TRBJ2-1
d_gene: -
abundance: -
CDR3nt: TGTGCCAGCAGTGGGATGGGGCAGGGCTACAATGAGCAGTTCTTC
CDR3aa: CASSGMGQGYNEQFF

v_gene: TRBV6-4
j_gene: TRBJ1-2
d_gene: -
abundance: -
CDR3nt: TGTGCCAGCAGTGACGCGGGGGGGAATGGCTACACCTTC
CDR3aa: CASSDAGGNGYTF

v_gene: TRBV5-1
j_gene: TRBJ2-5
d_gene: -
abundance: -
CDR3nt: TGCGCCAGCAGCCCCTCGGGACGGACTAAAGTGACCCAGTACTTC
CDR3aa: CASSPSGRTKVTQYF

v_gene: TRBV13
j_gene: TRBJ1-4
d_gene: -
abundance: -
CDR3nt: TGTGCCAGCAGCTTTGGCGGTTGGGGAGCAACTAATGAAAAACTGTTTTTT
CDR3aa: CASSFGGWGATNEKLFF

v_gene: TRBV7-9
j_gene: TRBJ1-2
d_gene: -
abundance: -
CDR3nt: TGTGCCAGCAGTTCTTCACAGTACCCCATAAACTATGGCTACACCTTC
CDR3aa: CASSSSQYPINYGYTF

v_gene: TRBV30
j_gene: TRBJ1-4
d_gene: -
abundance: -
CDR3nt: TGTGCCTGGAGTCTCTCGGCGGAGGGAAAACTGTTTTTT
CDR3aa: CAWSLSAEGKLFF

v_gene: TRBV7-2
j_gene: TRBJ2-5
d_gene: TRBD1
abundance: -
CDR3nt: TGTGCCAGCAGTAGACCGGGACAGGGGTGGGAGACCCAGTACTTC
CDR3aa: CASSRPGQGWETQYF

v_gene: TRBV6-6
j_gene: TRBJ2-7
d_gene: TRBD2
abundance: -
CDR3nt: TGTGCCAGCAGCTATAAACTTAGCGGGGGGCACTACGAGCAGTACTTC
CDR3aa: CASSYKLSGGHYEQYF

v_gene: TRBV7-6
j_gene: TRBJ1-4
d_gene: -
abundance: once
CDR3nt: TGTGCCAGCAGCTTAGAGTCAGGGCGAAGTGCTAATGAAAAACTGTTTTTT
CDR3aa: CASSLESGRSANEKLFF